Listed below are T cell receptor beta chains from one sample, sequenced in a study of CD8+CD57+ T cells in acquired aplastic anemia. Each CDR3 protein is one row after TCRdb ran MiXCR on the reads. The profile shows hundreds of thousands of distinct CDR3 sequences, 50% to 70% of them singletons. Input material: sorted CD4+, CD8+, or CD8+CD57+ T cells (not recorded which) from PBMCs. These receptors were collected from a human donor with severe aplastic anemia or a healthy control (not recorded which). The CDR3 runs from the conserved cysteine through the conserved F or W. D genes are given only for firm matches. Only some rows state a clone size, as once, few, many or a class for expanded clones.

>TRBJ1-1|TRBD1|TRBV9|-
TGTGCCAGCAGCGTAGGGGACAGGGGTGAAGCTTTCTTT
CASSVGDRGEAFF
>TRBJ1-1|TRBD1|TRBV5-1|few
TGCGCCAGCAGCCCGGGAAGATGGACAGGGCTGAGAGGAACTGAAGCTTTCTTT
CASSPGRWTGLRGTEAFF
>TRBJ1-5|-|TRBV24-1|many
TGTGCCACCAGTGATTTAGGACAGAAAAATCAGCCCCAGCATTTT
CATSDLGQKNQPQHF
>TRBJ2-1|TRBD1|TRBV3-1|-
TGTGCCAGCAGCCTCGGACAGGTGGCTTCCTACAATGAGCAGTTCTTC
CASSLGQVASYNEQFF
>TRBJ2-1|TRBD2|TRBV20-1|-
TGCAGTGCTAGGGGCGGGAGGGCCGACAATGAGCAGTTCTTC
CSARGGRADNEQFF
>TRBJ1-6|-|TRBV5-1|-
TGCGCCAGCAGCCCGTCCGATTCACCCCTCCACTTT
CASSPSDSPLHF
>TRBJ2-3|-|TRBV6-2/TRBV6-3|few
TGTGCCACCGCCTGGGGGGGCGGCACAGATACGCAGTATTTT
CATAWGGGTDTQYF
>TRBJ1-6|-|TRBV19|many
TGTGCCAGTAGTATTAGAGGACCCCTCCACTTT
CASSIRGPLHF
>TRBJ2-1|TRBD2|TRBV7-9|-
TGTGCCAGCAGCTTTCAGCTAGCGGTCAATGAGCAGTTCTTC
CASSFQLAVNEQFF
>TRBJ1-5|-|TRBV19|once
TGTGCCAGCCGCGCCCTGGCCCAGGGAAATGCGGACGGTAGCAATCAGCCCCAGCATTTT
CASRALAQGNADGSNQPQHF
>TRBJ2-7|TRBD2|TRBV4-1|-
TGCGCCAGCAGCCAAACCGGACTAGGAGACTACGAGCAGTACTTC
CASSQTGLGDYEQYF
>TRBJ2-7|-|TRBV2|-
TGTGCCAGCAGTGAATCTCTATACGAGCAGTACTTC
CASSESLYEQYF
>TRBJ2-7|-|TRBV6-6|many
TGTGCCAGCAGTCCGGTGCTGGATGGTGCCTCCGAGCAGTACTTC
CASSPVLDGASEQYF
>TRBJ2-3|TRBD2|TRBV7-9|-
TGTGCCAGCAGCGCAGGACTAGCGGGGGTTTCTACGCAGTATTTT
CASSAGLAGVSTQYF
>TRBJ1-2|-|TRBV7-9|-
TGTGCCAGCAGCTTATTCAGGGAGAGGAACTATGGCTACACCTTC
CASSLFRERNYGYTF
>TRBJ2-2|-|TRBV3-2|few
TGTGCCAGCATAAAACGACTAGCGGGGGGCACCGGGGAGCTGTTTTTT
CASIKRLAGGTGELFF
>TRBJ1-3|-|TRBV7-8|-
TGTGCCAGCAGCTTAAGGGCAGTCTCTGGAAACACCATATATTTT
CASSLRAVSGNTIYF
>TRBJ2-4|-|TRBV2|-
TGTGCCAGCAGTGAATTACGAGGGGTCAAAAACATTCAGTACTTC
CASSELRGVKNIQYF
>TRBJ2-7|-|TRBV5-1|-
TGCGCCAGCAGCTTGGCCCCCGGGACCTACGAGCAGTACTTC
CASSLAPGTYEQYF
>TRBJ1-5|-|TRBV12-3/TRBV12-4|-
TGTGCCAGCAGCACAGGGACATACAATCAGCCCCAGCATTTT
CASSTGTYNQPQHF
>TRBJ2-5|-|TRBV7-3|-
TGTGCCAGCAGCTTACGGGCAGACCACCAAGAGACCCAGTACTTC
CASSLRADHQETQYF
>TRBJ1-4|TRBD1|TRBV12-3/TRBV12-4|-
TGTGCCAGCAGTGATGGGGGACAGGGGGCTGAAAAACTGTTTTTT
CASSDGGQGAEKLFF
>TRBJ1-3|-|TRBV19|many
TGTGCCACCCGCATATTCTCGGGAGGAAACACCATATATTTT
CATRIFSGGNTIYF
>TRBJ1-4|-|TRBV9|-
TGTGCCAGCAGCCCCGGCAGTGAGAGGGAAAAACTGTTTTTT
CASSPGSEREKLFF
>TRBJ1-4|TRBD1|TRBV12-3/TRBV12-4|few
TGTGCCAGCAGTTCACAGGGGGGTGGTGAAAAACTGTTTTTT
CASSSQGGGEKLFF
>TRBJ1-6|-|TRBV7-9|-
TGTGCCAGCAGCCAAGCCCACGGGACATCTTCACCCCTCCACTTT
CASSQAHGTSSPLHF
>TRBJ2-2|-|TRBV19|many
TGTGCCAGTAGTATACGAAGGGTTACGAACACCGGGGAGCTGTTTTTT
CASSIRRVTNTGELFF
>TRBJ2-7|TRBD1|TRBV5-1|-
TGCGCCAGCTCATTAGAGGGGGGACAGGGTGCCTACGAGCAGTACTTC
CASSLEGGQGAYEQYF
>TRBJ1-2|TRBD1|TRBV29-1|-
TGCAGCGTTGACCCGGGACAGGGCGCTTATGGCTACACCTTC
CSVDPGQGAYGYTF
>TRBJ1-2|-|TRBV7-2|-
TGTGCCAGCAGGAAAATCGCAGGGAGGGGTGGCTACACCTTC
CASRKIAGRGGYTF
>TRBJ1-2|-|TRBV3-1|many
TGTGCCAGCAGCCACAGGACTATTGCCGACTATGGCTACACCTTC
CASSHRTIADYGYTF
>TRBJ1-6|-|TRBV20-1|-
TGCAGCTTAGTGAACACCCCTAATTCACCCCTCCACTTT
CSLVNTPNSPLHF
>TRBJ2-3|TRBD1|TRBV7-9|few
TGTACCAGCAGCTTAGGGGACAGGGGGGATACGCAGTATTTT
CTSSLGDRGDTQYF
>TRBJ2-7|TRBD1|TRBV2|few
TGTGCCAGCAGTGAGAGACAGGGGCCTTCGAGGTACGAGCAGTACTTC
CASSERQGPSRYEQYF
>TRBJ2-1|TRBD1|TRBV24-1|-
TGTGCCACCAGTGAAGCGGGACAGGGCAACAATGAGCAGTTCTTC
CATSEAGQGNNEQFF
>TRBJ2-3|-|TRBV5-6|many
TGTGCCAGCAGCTTCCGGACGGCTAGCACAGATACGCAGTATTTT
CASSFRTASTDTQYF
>TRBJ2-6|-|TRBV24-1|few
TGTGCCACCAGTGCCAGATCATTCCAAAGGGCGTCTGGGGCCAACGTCCTGACTTTC
CATSARSFQRASGANVLTF
>TRBJ2-5|-|TRBV7-2|-
TGTGCCAGCAGCGAGGGGGGGGCCAGCGAGACCCAGTACTTC
CASSEGGASETQYF
>TRBJ2-7|-|TRBV7-2|few
TGTGCCAGCAGCAGTACGGGGGGCAACGAGCAGTACTTC
CASSSTGGNEQYF
>TRBJ2-7|-|TRBV7-2|-
TGTGCCAGCAGCTTATACAGCGTCCTTGAGGAGCAGTACTTC
CASSLYSVLEEQYF
>TRBJ2-7|-|TRBV20-1|-
TGCAGTGCTAGAGACAGATCCGTGACATCTGCCTACGAGCAGTACTTC
CSARDRSVTSAYEQYF
>TRBJ2-6|TRBD1|TRBV4-3|many
TGCGCCAGCAAACAGGGGCTCCCTGGGGCCAACGTCCTGACTTTC
CASKQGLPGANVLTF
>TRBJ2-5|-|TRBV20-1|-
TGCAGTGCTAGAGCGGGACGACAAGAGACCCAGTACTTC
CSARAGRQETQYF
>TRBJ2-1|TRBD1|TRBV30|-
TGTGCCTGGAGCCACCGGGACAGGGGTGAGCAGTTCTTC
CAWSHRDRGEQFF
>TRBJ2-1|TRBD2|TRBV7-8|-
TGTGCCAGCAGCCCGGGTGGGAGCGGGGGTGGAAATGAGCAGTTCTTC
CASSPGGSGGGNEQFF
>TRBJ1-6|-|TRBV7-2|many
TGTGCCAGCAGCTTACTTCGGGACAACGGGTCACCCCTCCACTTT
CASSLLRDNGSPLHF
>TRBJ1-1|TRBD1|TRBV20-1|many
TGCAGTGCTACATCGGGACAGGGCATGAACACTGAAGCTTTCTTT
CSATSGQGMNTEAFF
>TRBJ1-1|TRBD1|TRBV10-3|once
TGTGCCATCAGTGTAGACAGGGTTATCGGAGCTTTCTTT
CAISVDRVIGAFF
>TRBJ2-7|TRBD1|TRBV24-1|once
TGTGCCACCGCACAGGGGGCCGGGAGTCGCGAGCAGTACTTC
CATAQGAGSREQYF
>TRBJ2-4|-|TRBV7-2|-
TGTGCCAGCAGCTTAGACCTCAGGGTTGGCAAAAACATTCAGTACTTC
CASSLDLRVGKNIQYF
>TRBJ1-2|-|TRBV10-3|many
TGTGCCATCAGTGAGTCCAAACTACCTAACTATGGCTACACCTTC
CAISESKLPNYGYTF
>TRBJ1-2|-|TRBV10-2|-
TGCGCCAGCAGTGAGGGGCCAAGACAGTATGGCTACACCTTC
CASSEGPRQYGYTF
>TRBJ1-2|-|TRBV7-8|-
TGTGCCAGCAGCTTAGGGGGCACCGGGGAGTACTATGGCTACACCTTC
CASSLGGTGEYYGYTF
>TRBJ2-3|-|TRBV2|many
TGTGCCAGCAGTGAGGCAGACACCACAGATACGCAGTATTTT
CASSEADTTDTQYF
>TRBJ2-2|-|TRBV7-9|few
TGTGCCAGCAGCCCGCATCTCGGGGAGCTGTTTTTT
CASSPHLGELFF
>TRBJ2-7|-|TRBV2|-
TGTGCCAGCAGTGATCCGTTGACAGGCTCCTACGAGCAGTACTTC
CASSDPLTGSYEQYF
>TRBJ2-7|-|TRBV19|-
TGTGCCAGTAGTATGGCACTGAACTACAAGCAGTACTTC
CASSMALNYKQYF